Below are 23 T cell receptor beta chains sequenced from a single sample in a study of blood T cell repertoires in COVID-19. Sequencing was performed with immunoSEQ multiplex PCR; in TCRdb, only in-frame clones are kept and a portion is missing. The sample consists of tens of thousands of clones, around 79% of them appearing once. Sequencing input: peripheral blood. The receptor source for this set is a woman of 80 years or more with active or convalescent COVID-19.

The DNA of the CDR3 is TGTGCCAGCAGACGCCTAGCGGGGGAAGGGTTGTGGGAGCAGTTCTTC. Its translation is CASRRLAGEGLWEQFF. The V and J genes are TRBV27 and TRBJ2-1; TRBD2 agrees at 10 bases. The CDR3 covers 16 residues. The germline CDR1 and CDR2 sequences are MNHEY and SMNVEV (reference sequence). With 6 bases clipped from V and 10 bases from J, the junction kept 15 bases outside the gene matches.

This rearrangement joins TRBV7-3 to TRBJ2-1; 8 bases agree with TRBD2. The CDR3 has 16 residues. Germline lookup yields CDR1 SGHTA and CDR2 FQGTGA. Germline trimming cut 2 bases from V and 7 bases from J; bases unmatched to any gene: 10. CDR3 region: CASSLVGRGIWNEQFF. The CDR3 DNA is TGTGCCAGCAGCTTAGTCGGGAGGGGTATCTGGAATGAGCAGTTCTTC.

V usage is TRBV28 and J usage is TRBJ2-7; 9 bases agree with TRBD2. V dropped 6 bases and J dropped 3; count of bases not matched to a gene: 12. The CDR3 has 16 amino acids. Germline CDR1 and CDR2: MDHEN and SYDVKM. The CDR3 loop reads CASRYTGTSSFYEQYF. The CDR3 DNA follows: TGTGCCAGCAGATACACCGGGACTAGCAGTTTCTACGAGCAGTACTTC.

The rearrangement links TRBV27 to TRBJ1-1, with a tentative D call TRBD1 (5 bases). Trimming stripped 2 bases from V and 0 bases from J, with 13 bases between. This CDR3 has 16 amino acids. Per germline, CDR1 MNHEY and CDR2 SMNVEV (reference sequence). CDR3 residues: CASSLKSRVMNTEAFF. CDR3 coding DNA: TGTGCCAGCAGTTTAAAATCCAGGGTAATGAACACTGAAGCTTTCTTT.

The V and J genes are TRBV19 and TRBJ2-1; 9 bases agree with TRBD2. The CDR3 is 13 amino acids. Germline loops: CDR1 LNHDA, CDR2 SQIVND (reference sequence). J lost 9 bases, V lost 4 bases, and 4 bases had no gene match. CDR3 sequence: CASSSGREAEQFF. Here the CDR3 DNA reads TGTGCCAGTAGTAGCGGGAGGGAAGCTGAGCAGTTCTTC.

This chain connects TRBV5-5 to TRBJ2-7, with a weak D call TRBD1 (6 bases). Per germline, CDR1 SGHKS and CDR2 YYEKEE (reference sequence). The CDR3 runs 15 residues. Trimming removed 3 bases from V and 1 base from J, with 14 bases in between. The CDR3 coding sequence is TGTGCCAGCAGCTGGGGGCAGGAACCTTCCTACGAGCAGTACTTC. Translation: CASSWGQEPSYEQYF.

Points on this clone: One end of the junction is discordant with germline, which a read error may explain. The chain combines TRBV7-9 with TRBJ2-7; D perhaps matches TRBD2 (6 bases). The CDR3 is 13 residues long. The germline V gene has CDR1 SEHNR and CDR2 FQNEAQ (reference sequence). The CDR3 sequence is CASSTGTPKVRRF. CDR3 in DNA: TGTGCCAGCAGCACCGGGACTCCTAAGGTCCGTAGGTTC.

The CDR3 region is CASSVERLNEQFF. The CDR3 DNA follows: TGTGCCAGCAGTGTTGAGCGGCTGAATGAGCAGTTCTTC. V usage is TRBV2 and J usage is TRBJ2-1, with TRBD2 as a possible D gene (5 bases). Germline CDR1 is SNHLY and CDR2 is FYNNEI. The CDR3 contains 13 residues. V was trimmed by 4 bases and J by 7 bases, leaving 11 bases between them. Full variable domain (missing parts from reference TRBV2 and TRBJ2-1): EPEVTQTPSHQVTQMGQEVILRCVPISNHLYFYWYRQILGQKVEFLVSFYNNEISEKSEIFDDQFSVERPDGSNFTLKIRSTKLEDSAMYFCASSVERLNEQFFGPGTRLTVL.

The V gene is TRBV5-1, the J gene TRBJ1-4; possible D gene TRBD1, 6 bases. The length of the CDR3 is 12 residues. Trimming cost V 2 bases and J 7 bases, with 6 bases left between them. The germline gives CDR1 SGHRS, CDR2 YFSETQ. The CDR3 loop is CASSFRGEKLFF. The CDR3 nucleotides read TGCGCCAGCAGCTTCAGGGGTGAAAAACTGTTTTTT.

The chain recombines TRBV9 with TRBJ2-1; 7 nucleotides agree with TRBD2. This CDR3 is 15 amino acids long. Germline CDR1 is SGDLS and CDR2 is YYNGEE. V shed 0 bases, J shed 10 bases, and the junction held 10 bases outside the gene matches. The CDR3 region is CASSVDETSLGEQFF. CDR3 in DNA: TGTGCCAGCAGCGTAGATGAGACTAGCCTTGGGGAGCAGTTCTTC.

The V and J genes are TRBV4-1 and TRBJ2-3, with 11 bases identical to TRBD2. Trimming at V came to 4 bases and at J to 2 bases, leaving 11 bases not matched to a gene. The CDR3 totals 18 residues. Germline V gene sequence: CDR1 MGHRA, CDR2 YSYEKL. The CDR3 DNA is TGCGCCAGCAGCCCAACTAGCGGGAGCCCAGAGCTCACAGATACGCAGTATTTT. Its translation is CASSPTSGSPELTDTQYF.

The chain carries TRBV4-3 and TRBJ1-2; a weak D match, TRBD1 (5 bases). The CDR3 is made up of 15 amino acids. Germline V gene data show CDR1 as LGHNA and CDR2 as YSLEER. The CDR3 coding sequence is TGCCCCACCCGCCGGCGGGGGGAAATCCTATATGGCTACACCTTC. It codes for CPTRRRGEILYGYTF.

This chain joins TRBV2 and TRBJ2-7, with 7 bases lining up with TRBD1. Germline CDR1 is SNHLY and CDR2 is FYNNEI. The CDR3 sequence is 15 residues long. The ends lost 4 bases at V and 6 bases at J; junction bases unmatched: 12. The CDR3 region is CASSANRGPEREQYF. Written as DNA, the CDR3 is TGTGCCAGCAGTGCCAACAGGGGCCCGGAGCGCGAGCAGTACTTC.

V and J are TRBV11-2 and TRBJ2-2; D gene uncertain. The V gene lost 4 bases and the J gene lost 6 bases, with 3 bases spanning the gap. CDR1 SGHAT and CDR2 FQNNGV come from the germline V gene. The CDR3 is made up of 11 amino acids. The CDR3 nucleotides are TGTGCCAGCAGCTCGTCCGGGGAGCTGTTTTTT. Translating it yields CASSSSGELFF.

This clone was seen just once. The V and J genes are TRBV28 and TRBJ1-5; 9 bases align to TRBD1. Per germline, CDR1 MDHEN and CDR2 SYDVKM. Trimming at V came to 6 bases and at J to 6 bases, leaving 12 bases not matched to a gene. The CDR3 has 16 amino acids. CDR3 in amino acids: CASSQTHGQGIQPQHF. The CDR3 nucleotides are TGTGCCAGCAGCCAAACCCACGGACAGGGGATTCAGCCCCAGCATTTT.

The chain is built from TRBV24-1 and TRBJ1-1; D is possibly TRBD1 (5 bases). The CDR3 consists of 18 residues. With 2 bases removed from V and 4 bases from J, the gap between germline ends came to 22 bases. Germline CDR1 KGHDR, CDR2 SFDVKD. In DNA form, the CDR3 reads TGTGCCACCAGTGATTCCGTTCCTCAGGGAGGATCGGGCACTGAAGCTTTCTTT. Its protein product is CATSDSVPQGGSGTEAFF.

The CDR3 sequence: CASGLANIQGYGYTF. The CDR3 nucleotides read TGTGCTAGTGGTTTGGCAAACATACAGGGATATGGCTACACCTTC. This chain connects TRBV12-5 to TRBJ1-2, with D possibly matching TRBD1 (6 bases). The CDR3 spans 15 residues. The V end was cut by 1 base, the J end by 5 bases, with 14 bases between. Per germline, CDR1 LGHNT and CDR2 FRNRAP.

V is TRBV7-2 and J is TRBJ2-3, with 7 positions matching TRBD2. The V segment lost 5 bases and the J segment 5 bases; nucleotides outside the gene matches: 10. This CDR3 is 15 amino acids long. CDR1 and CDR2 from the germline V gene are SGHTA and FQGNSA. The CDR3 here is CASSHEAGVLDTQYF. The DNA of the CDR3 is TGTGCCAGCAGCCATGAGGCGGGAGTTCTAGATACGCAGTATTTT. Full variable domain (missing parts from reference TRBV7-2 and TRBJ2-3): GAGVSQSPSNKVTEKGKDVELRCDPISGHTALYWYRQSLGQGLEFLIYFQGNSAPDKSGLPSDRFSAERTGGSVSTLTIQRTQQEDSAVYLCASSHEAGVLDTQYFGPGTRLTVL.

The V and J genes are TRBV27 and TRBJ2-6; the D is unclear. Germline V lookup: CDR1 MNHEY, CDR2 SMNVEV (reference sequence). The V end was cut by 7 bases, the J end by 0 bases, with 10 bases between. The CDR3 has 15 residues. CDR3 amino acids: CASKRQTSGANVLTF. For the CDR3, the DNA is TGTGCCAGCAAGAGGCAAACCTCTGGGGCCAACGTCCTGACTTTC.

The V call is TRBV18, the J call TRBJ2-1, with 8 bases that match TRBD2. This CDR3 comprises 14 residues. In germline, CDR1 is KGHSH, CDR2 LQKENI. The V gene end was trimmed by 6 bases and the J gene end by 8 bases; junction bases not matched to a gene: 9. CDR3 in DNA: TGTGCCAGCTCCGGAGCGGGAGTGGACGATGAGCAGTTCTTC. Amino acid sequence: CASSGAGVDDEQFF. Full variable domain (remainder filled in from reference TRBV18 and TRBJ2-1): NAGVMQNPRHLVRRRGQEARLRCSPMKGHSHVYWYRQLPEEGLKFMVYLQKENIIDESGMPKERFSAEFPKEGPSILRIQQVVRGDSAAYFCASSGAGVDDEQFFGPGTRLTVL.

This sequence joins TRBV21-1 and TRBJ1-2; TRBD1 is the table's D call and was not checked against the DNA. TRBV21-1 is shown as a pseudogene. This CDR3 has 15 residues. CDR3 sequence (DNA): TGTGCCAGCAGCAAAGACCACCCTTCAGTCTATGGCTACACCTTC. Protein product: CASSKDHPSVYGYTF.

The rearrangement links TRBV7-3 to TRBJ2-7, with TRBD1 identical over 7 bases. The V gene end was trimmed by 3 bases and the J gene end by 6 bases; junction bases not matched to a gene: 5. CDR3 size: 13 residues. The germline CDR1 and CDR2 sequences are SGHTA and FQGTGA. The CDR3 loop is CASSFAPGGEQYF. The CDR3 region has the DNA TGTGCCAGCAGCTTTGCGCCAGGGGGCGAGCAGTACTTC.

The chain uses TRBV7-2 and TRBJ2-1; no firm D call. V dropped 3 bases and J dropped 8 bases, with 14 bases sitting between them. The germline V gene has CDR1 SGHTA and CDR2 FQGNSA. The CDR3 is made up of 14 amino acids. The CDR3 loop is CASSLVGSIDEQFF. In DNA form, the CDR3 reads TGTGCCAGCAGCTTGGTCGGGTCGATCGATGAGCAGTTCTTC.